Listed here are 18 T cell receptor beta chains from one sample, sequenced in a study of T cells in Graves' hyperthyroidism and ophthalmopathy. The investigators amplified TCR beta CDR3 regions from RNA transcripts. TCR CDR3 underwent first-round RT-PCR with the HTBI primer set. A single record per CDR3 protein comes from TCRdb applying MiXCR to the multiplex PCR reads. The sample records about 210,000 distinct CDR3 sequences, about 16% being singletons. The specimen was blood. The source of these receptors is a middle-aged man with Graves' hyperthyroidism.

This clonotype was recorded at least ten times. The chain recombines TRBV9 with TRBJ2-1, with unresolved D. From germline, CDR1 is SGDLS and CDR2 YYNGEE. V was trimmed by 6 bases and J by 5 bases, leaving 15 bases between them. The CDR3 consists of 14 residues. In DNA form, the CDR3 reads TGTGCCAGCACACCCACGACAAGCAACAATGAGCAGTTCTTC. Translating gives CASTPTTSNNEQFF. Based on the CDR3 plus reference TRBV9 and TRBJ2-1, the full variable domain is DSGVTQTPKHLITATGQRVTLRCSPRSGDLSVYWYQQSLDQGLQFLIQYYNGEERAKGNILERFSAQQFPDLHSELNLSSLELGDSALYFCASTPTTSNNEQFFGPGTRLTVL.

The sample holds a few counts of this clonotype. A much larger clone lies one base from this, so it may be a read error. The chain uses TRBV12-3 or TRBV12-4 and TRBJ1-2; no firm D call. The V gene lost 3 bases and the J gene lost 4 bases, with 9 bases spanning the gap. The CDR3 is made up of 13 amino acids. CDR3 region: CASSFIGSYGYTF. CDR3 DNA: TGTGCCAGCAGTTTTATAGGGTCCTATGGCTACACCTTC.

At least ten counts were recorded for this clonotype. The chain joins TRBV24-1 to TRBJ2-1; 8 nucleotides match TRBD1. CDR3 length: 14 residues. Looked up from germline, CDR1 is KGHDR and CDR2 is SFDVKD. With V trimmed by 5 bases and J by 8 bases, 7 bases remained unmatched. The CDR3: CATSGGQGAHEQFF. The CDR3, as DNA: TGTGCCACCAGTGGCGGACAGGGTGCGCATGAGCAGTTCTTC.

The table lists this clonotype with a few counts. The V and J genes are TRBV25-1 and TRBJ1-1; TRBD1 is a possible D gene (5 bases). From germline, CDR1 is MGHDK and CDR2 SYGVNS. The CDR3 is made up of 14 amino acids. Trimming removed 4 bases at V and 1 base at J, with 10 bases between. The CDR3 protein is CASSVHGGNTEAFF. CDR3 nucleotide sequence: TGTGCCAGCAGTGTCCATGGGGGGAACACTGAAGCTTTCTTT.

This clonotype was detected only a few times. V is TRBV6-1 and J is TRBJ2-1; unclear D gene. Germline-derived CDR1 and CDR2 are MNHNS and SASEGT. The germline V and J ends were trimmed by 6 bases and 0 bases, with 12 bases remaining between them. The CDR3 loop spans 15 amino acids. CDR3 sequence: CASRKDPSSYNEQFF. CDR3 in DNA: TGTGCCAGCAGAAAGGACCCGAGCTCCTACAATGAGCAGTTCTTC.

This clonotype was detected only once. The CDR3 region has the DNA TGTGCCAGCAGGGGCGACGGAGGCTACACCTTC. This codes for CASRGDGGYTF. This chain links TRBV7-3 with TRBJ1-2, with D unresolved. This CDR3 contains 11 residues. From germline, CDR1 is SGHTA and CDR2 FQGTGA. V dropped 6 bases and J dropped 8 bases, with 10 bases sitting between them. Full variable domain (rest looked up from reference TRBV7-3 and TRBJ1-2): GAGVSQTPSNKVTEKGKYVELRCDPISGHTALYWYRQSLGQGPEFLIYFQGTGAADDSGLPNDRFFAVRPEGSVSTLKIQRTERGDSAVYLCASRGDGGYTFGSGTRLTVV.

The sample holds many counts of this clonotype. The V call is TRBV14, the J call TRBJ2-3, with D maybe TRBD2 (5 bases). V was shortened by 5 bases and J by 0 bases, with 9 bases between the two germline ends. CDR1 is SGHDN and CDR2 is FVKESK in the germline V gene. The CDR3 loop spans 14 amino acids. This chain's CDR3 is CASSITSSTDTQYF. CDR3 in DNA: TGTGCCAGCAGCATAACTAGTAGCACAGATACGCAGTATTTT.

By its share, this clonotype is hyperexpanded. The CDR3, as DNA: TGCGCCAGCAGCATAGGGACAGGTGATATGGAGCAGTACTTC. Translating it yields CASSIGTGDMEQYF. This sequence joins TRBV5-1 and TRBJ2-7, with 8 bases matching TRBD1. V shed 4 bases, J shed 7 bases, and the junction held 10 bases outside the gene matches. CDR1 and CDR2 (germline): SGHRS, YFSETQ. The CDR3 is 14 amino acids.

This clonotype was detected many times. V is TRBV2 and J is TRBJ2-7; 7 bases fit TRBD1. V gave up 6 bases and J gave up 5 bases; unmatched junction bases: 10. The CDR3 is 14 amino acids. The germline V gene encodes CDR1 SNHLY and CDR2 FYNNEI. CDR3 DNA sequence: TGTGCCAGCAGGTCCGGGACAGCAGACCACGAGCAGTACTTC. This sequence encodes CASRSGTADHEQYF.

This clonotype has at least ten counts. J is TRBJ2-7 and V is TRBV28, with TRBD2 matching 12 bases. This CDR3 contains 16 residues. V lost 5 bases to trimming and J lost 4 bases; unmatched junction nucleotides: 9. CDR1 is MDHEN, CDR2 SYDVKM, per germline. The CDR3 loop reads CASSPNGLAGFYEQYF. Here the CDR3 DNA reads TGTGCCAGCAGTCCCAACGGACTAGCGGGGTTTTACGAGCAGTACTTC.

This clonotype was observed a single time. The V call is TRBV27, the J call TRBJ2-3; D may be TRBD2 (6 bases). The CDR3 loop spans 14 amino acids. Deletions cut 1 base from V and 4 bases from J, with 9 bases between. The germline V gene has CDR1 MNHEY and CDR2 SMNVEV (reference sequence). The CDR3 nucleotides are TGTGCCAGCAGTTTATACCGGGAGTCAGATACGCAGTATTTT. Translation gives CASSLYRESDTQYF.

This clonotype showed up just a few times. The rearrangement uses TRBV5-6 and TRBJ1-1, with D unresolved. V shed 5 bases and J shed 7 bases, with 18 bases lying between them. Germline V CDR1 and CDR2: SGHDT, YYEEEE. The CDR3 is 14 amino acids. The CDR3: CASSTREIGSEAFF. The DNA of the CDR3 is TGTGCCAGCAGTACCCGGGAAATAGGAAGTGAAGCTTTCTTT.

As to this clonotype: Possible read error: a much larger clone is one base away. This chain links TRBV15 with TRBJ2-1; 7 positions agree with TRBD1. Trimming at V came to 3 bases and at J to 5 bases, leaving 10 bases not matched to a gene. The CDR3 consists of 16 residues. The germline gives CDR1 LNHNV, CDR2 YYDKDF (reference sequence). The CDR3 spells CATSSSDRVPHNEQFF. CDR3 nucleotides: TGTGCCACCAGCAGTAGCGACAGGGTGCCCCACAATGAGCAGTTCTTC.

In regard to this clonotype: This may arise from a read error, as a much more abundant clone is one base away. The chain combines TRBV6-2 or TRBV6-3 with TRBJ2-2; 11 positions agree with TRBD2. The CDR3 is made up of 15 amino acids. The germline V gene encodes CDR1 MNHEY and CDR2 SVGEGT. The CDR3 region is CTSNPSGGFGGELFF. In DNA, the CDR3 is TGTACCAGCAATCCTAGCGGGGGGTTTGGCGGGGAGCTGTTTTTT.

In its sample, this clonotype was seen a few times. V usage is TRBV5-1 and J usage is TRBJ2-3; 13 bases fit TRBD2. CDR1 and CDR2 (germline): SGHRS, YFSETQ. CDR3 length: 17 amino acids. With V trimmed by 0 bases and J by 5 bases, 6 bases remained unmatched. The DNA for the CDR3 is TGCGCCAGCAGCTTGGCCCCACTAGCGGGGGGGCAAGATACGCAGTATTTT. Its translation is CASSLAPLAGGQDTQYF.

This clonotype was observed at least ten times. The chain recombines TRBV5-1 with TRBJ2-3; D is perhaps TRBD2 (5 bases). Looked up from germline, CDR1 is SGHRS and CDR2 is YFSETQ. This CDR3 is built from 14 residues. V gave up 0 bases and J gave up 5 bases, with 10 bases separating them. The CDR3 sequence is CASSLDTAGDTQYF. Written as DNA, the CDR3 is TGCGCCAGCAGCTTGGACACGGCGGGAGATACGCAGTATTTT. Complete variable domain (other parts from reference TRBV5-1 and TRBJ2-3): KAGVTQTPRYLIKTRGQQVTLSCSPISGHRSVSWYQQTPGQGLQFLFEYFSETQRNKGNFPGRFSGRQFSNSRSEMNVSTLELGDSALYLCASSLDTAGDTQYFGPGTRLTVL.

This clonotype was detected ten times or more. The chain has TRBV7-9 and TRBJ2-1; 9 nucleotides line up with TRBD1. Trimming at V came to 6 bases and at J to 8 bases, leaving 14 bases not matched to a gene. There are 16 residues in the CDR3. The germline gives CDR1 SEHNR, CDR2 FQNEAQ (reference sequence). CDR3 sequence reads: CASRGGAGTGSDEQFF. CDR3 DNA sequence: TGTGCCAGCAGGGGAGGCGCGGGGACAGGGAGCGATGAGCAGTTCTTC.

This clonotype was observed at least ten times. The CDR3, as DNA: TGTGCCAGTACCAAAGGGGGGGCTCGCAATCAGCCCCAGCATTTT. Amino acid sequence: CASTKGGARNQPQHF. This sequence joins TRBV19 and TRBJ1-5; D is perhaps TRBD1 (6 bases). Per the germline V gene, CDR1 is LNHDA and CDR2 is SQIVND (reference sequence). This CDR3 is 15 amino acids long. V was shortened by 7 bases and J by 2 bases, with 15 bases between the two germline ends.